Below are 10 T cell receptor beta chains sequenced from a single sample in a study of blood T cell repertoires in COVID-19. TCRdb's table, derived via immunoSEQ multiplex PCR, lists solely in-frame clones and lacks some. In the table there are about 230,000 clones, less than 85% of which are singletons. Sequencing was done on a sample of peripheral blood. These receptors originate from a woman between 65 and 79 years old with active or convalescent COVID-19.

The genes are TRBV12-3 or TRBV12-4 and TRBJ2-3; D is uncertain. The CDR3 totals 12 residues. V lost 3 bases, J lost 6 bases, and 7 bases lay in between. For the CDR3, the DNA is TGTGCCAGCAGTTTTCTTTTGGATACGCAGTATTTT. This gives the protein CASSFLLDTQYF.

The V call is TRBV7-9, the J call TRBJ1-1; a weak D match, TRBD1 (6 bases). The V end was cut by 5 bases, the J end by 3 bases, with 13 bases between. CDR3 length equals 14 residues. CDR1 and CDR2 from the germline V gene are SEHNR and FQNEAQ (reference sequence). CDR3 protein: CASSLRGLDTEAFF. CDR3 DNA sequence: TGTGCCAGCAGCCTCAGGGGCCTGGACACTGAAGCTTTCTTT. The full variable domain, completed using reference TRBV7-9 and TRBJ1-1, is DTGVSQNPRHKITKRGQNVTFRCDPISEHNRLYWYRQTLGQGPEFLTYFQNEAQLEKSRLLSDRFSAERPKGSFSTLEIQRTEQGDSAMYLCASSLRGLDTEAFFGQGTRLTVV.

V is TRBV6-5 and J is TRBJ1-5, with D possibly being TRBD1 (6 bases). The CDR3 sequence is 14 residues long. The V end lost 8 bases, the J end lost 8 bases, and 19 bases lay between the germline ends. Germline V gene lookup returns CDR1 MNHEY and CDR2 SVGAGI. In nucleotides, the CDR3 is TGTGCCAGCGTGTCCGGGGGGGCAGGGAAGCCCCAGCATTTT. Translating gives CASVSGGAGKPQHF.

V and J are TRBV6-5 and TRBJ1-2; weak D call: TRBD1 (6 bases). V lost 3 bases and J lost 8, with 16 bases in between. Germline V gene data show CDR1 as MNHEY and CDR2 as SVGAGI. This CDR3 is built from 14 residues. CDR3 sequence: CASSYTGTLGGYTF. The CDR3 DNA follows: TGTGCCAGCAGTTATACCGGGACACTTGGAGGCTACACCTTC.

The V call is TRBV19, the J call TRBJ2-3; TRBD1 aligns across 7 bases. Germline V lookup: CDR1 LNHDA, CDR2 SQIVND (reference sequence). This CDR3 contains 14 residues. The V segment lost 6 bases and the J segment 6 bases; nucleotides outside the gene matches: 9. The CDR3 nucleotides are TGTGCCAGTAGAGAAACCGGACAGGCTGATACGCAGTATTTT. Translated: CASRETGQADTQYF.

V and J are TRBV28 and TRBJ1-2; D remains unclear. There are 12 residues in the CDR3. Per the germline V gene, CDR1 is MDHEN and CDR2 is SYDVKM. The V end lost 5 bases, the J end lost 2 bases, and 6 bases lay between the germline ends. The CDR3 here is CASSVQNYGYTF. The CDR3 DNA is TGTGCCAGCAGTGTACAGAACTATGGCTACACCTTC.

The chain uses TRBV13 and TRBJ1-2, with a possible D match to TRBD1 (6 bases). The V gene's germline CDR1 is PRHDT and CDR2 FYEKMQ (reference sequence). Trimming took off 1 base at V and 2 bases at J, with 14 bases between the two ends. This CDR3 region has 16 residues. As DNA, the CDR3 is TGTGCCAGCAGCTTAGAACCCCGGGACAACAACTATGGCTACACCTTC. Protein: CASSLEPRDNNYGYTF.

This sequence joins TRBV5-1 and TRBJ1-1; 7 nucleotides align to TRBD1. In germline, CDR1 is SGHRS, CDR2 YFSETQ. The length of the CDR3 is 15 residues. V dropped 0 bases and J dropped 4; count of bases not matched to a gene: 6. The CDR3, as DNA: TGCGCCAGCAGCTTGGTAGGGGGCAGGGGCACTGAAGCTTTCTTT. It specifies CASSLVGGRGTEAFF.

The V call is TRBV6-5, the J call TRBJ2-2; a weak D match, TRBD1 (5 bases). The germline V gene has CDR1 MNHEY and CDR2 SVGAGI. V shed 2 bases and J shed 3 bases, with 13 bases lying between them. The CDR3 sequence is 16 residues long. CDR3: CASSYGEGVYTGELFF. In DNA form, the CDR3 reads TGTGCCAGCAGTTACGGGGAAGGGGTTTACACCGGGGAGCTGTTTTTT.

This rearrangement joins TRBV2 to TRBJ1-2; 10 bases agree with TRBD1. This CDR3 contains 14 residues. CDR1 and CDR2 (germline): SNHLY, FYNNEI. The ends lost 3 bases at V and 8 bases at J; junction bases unmatched: 6. CDR3 in amino acids: CASSEGQGFKGYTF. The CDR3 region has the DNA TGTGCCAGCAGTGAGGGACAGGGGTTTAAAGGCTACACCTTC.